The 2 T cell receptor beta chains reported below all come from one sample, sequenced in a study of cytomegalovirus exposure and HLA in healthy donors. PCR amplification relied on 60 Vbeta primers (plus 13 Jbeta primers). The repertoire was sequenced with immunoSEQ multiplex PCR; TCRdb's copy has only in-frame clones and lacks some. Among approximately 200,000 clones listed, roughly 80% were seen once. What was sequenced was PBMCs. Source of these receptors: a young woman in good health and CMV-seronegative.

The chain uses TRBV10-2 and TRBJ1-5; 7 positions agree with TRBD1. The CDR3 contains 14 residues. Germline V CDR1 and CDR2: WSHSY, SAAADI. V lost 5 bases and J lost 5; bases outside the gene matches: 6. CDR3 nucleotides: TGCGCCAGCAGTAACACAGGGGAGGATCAGCCCCAGCATTTT. Translation: CASSNTGEDQPQHF.

The chain uses TRBV27 and TRBJ2-1; 8 bases agree with TRBD2. This CDR3 spans 15 amino acids. CDR1 and CDR2 (germline): MNHEY, SMNVEV (reference sequence). The junction had 7 bases not matched to a gene; V was cut back by 4 bases and J by 5 bases. CDR3 coding DNA: TGTGCCAGCAGTTCCCGGGGGGGAGGGGACAATGAGCAGTTCTTC. It yields the protein CASSSRGGGDNEQFF.